Below are 17 T cell receptor beta chains sequenced from a single sample in a study of blood T cell repertoires in COVID-19. Profiling relied on immunoSEQ multiplex PCR, and the TCRdb table lists in-frame clones only, not all of them. The sample comprises about 140,000 clones, approximately 84% of which are singletons, and 3.4% rests with the top ten. Sequencing input: PBMCs or T cells enriched from blood (not recorded which). The receptors shown here come from a woman in her forties or fifties with acute COVID-19.

The chain employs TRBV19 and TRBJ2-1, with a possible D match to TRBD1 (5 bases). V gave up 6 bases and J gave up 0 bases, with 24 bases separating them. The V gene's germline CDR1 is LNHDA and CDR2 SQIVND (reference sequence). This CDR3 comprises 19 residues. DNA of the CDR3: TGTGCCAGTAGCAACGGCGGACAAGGTGGCCCGAGCTCCTACAATGAGCAGTTCTTC. This codes for CASSNGGQGGPSSYNEQFF. The variable domain in full, completed from reference TRBV19 and TRBJ2-1, reads DGGITQSPKYLFRKEGQNVTLSCEQNLNHDAMYWYRQDPGQGLRLIYYSQIVNDFQKGDIAEGYSVSREKKESFPLTVTSAQKNPTAFYLCASSNGGQGGPSSYNEQFFGPGTRLTVL.

The gene calls are TRBV10-3 and TRBJ2-5; 8 nucleotides align to TRBD1. V lost 3 bases, J lost 4 bases, and 7 bases stayed unmatched. The germline V gene encodes CDR1 ENHRY and CDR2 SYGVKD. CDR3 length: 15 amino acids. CDR3 region: CAISDSGTGRETQYF. The DNA for the CDR3 is TGTGCCATCAGTGACTCCGGGACAGGCCGAGAGACCCAGTACTTC.

V is TRBV14 and J is TRBJ2-7; 9 positions match TRBD1. Trimming removed 4 bases from V and 3 bases from J; junction bases left unmatched: 4. Germline CDR1 SGHDN, CDR2 FVKESK. The CDR3 sequence is 14 residues long. The CDR3 DNA is TGTGCCAGCAGCCGGGACAGGGCTAGCTACGAGCAGTACTTC. Its protein is CASSRDRASYEQYF.

The V and J genes are TRBV12-3 or TRBV12-4 and TRBJ2-1; D gene uncertain. V lost 6 bases and J 9 bases, leaving 15 bases between the germline ends. The CDR3 runs 13 residues. The CDR3 nucleotides read TGTGCCAGCAGCCCCTCCGGCGGTAGTGAGCAGTTCTTC. Its translation: CASSPSGGSEQFF.

CDR3 bases: TGCGCCAGCAGCTTGGACCCAGGGGCCGGGGAGCTGTTTTTT. Its translation is CASSLDPGAGELFF. The chain uses TRBV5-1 and TRBJ2-2; D perhaps matches TRBD1 (6 bases). Germline CDR1 is SGHRS and CDR2 is YFSETQ. Trimming left V 0 bases short and J 6 bases short, with 9 bases between. CDR3 size: 14 residues.

The V gene is TRBV7-6, the J gene TRBJ1-4, with 8 bases matching TRBD1. Germline V gene sequence: CDR1 SGHVS, CDR2 FNYEAQ. The trim removed 1 base at V and 2 bases at J, leaving 6 bases unmatched. The CDR3 has 17 residues. This chain's CDR3 is CASSLDPPGGTNEKLFF. The CDR3 DNA reads TGTGCCAGCAGCTTAGATCCCCCAGGGGGCACTAATGAAAAACTGTTTTTT.

This sequence joins TRBV4-1 and TRBJ2-5, with 7 bases lining up with TRBD2. The V gene end was trimmed by 7 bases and the J gene end by 5 bases; junction bases not matched to a gene: 13. Germline values: CDR1 MGHRA, CDR2 YSYEKL. The CDR3 is made up of 15 amino acids. This CDR3 reads CASTLGGRREETQYF. CDR3 bases: TGCGCCAGCACCCTGGGGGGGAGGCGTGAGGAGACCCAGTACTTC.

CDR3 amino acids: CASSWDGSSYEQYF. Here the CDR3 DNA reads TGTGCCAGCAGTTGGGACGGGAGCTCCTACGAGCAGTACTTC. The rearrangement uses TRBV7-9 and TRBJ2-7; possibly TRBD2 for D (6 bases). Germline V gene data show CDR1 as SEHNR and CDR2 as FQNEAQ (reference sequence). This CDR3 contains 14 residues. Deletions cut 6 bases from V and 0 bases from J, with 12 bases between.

This sequence joins TRBV7-6 and TRBJ2-7; D possibly corresponds to TRBD2 (6 bases). The V end was cut by 4 bases, the J end by 1 base, with 14 bases between. Germline-derived CDR1 and CDR2 are SGHVS and FNYEAQ. This CDR3 is 15 amino acids long. The CDR3 is CASSSGTFLSYEQYF. The CDR3 bases are TGTGCCAGCAGCTCAGGGACTTTTTTATCCTACGAGCAGTACTTC.

The gene calls are TRBV9 and TRBJ2-7, with D possibly TRBD1 on 6 matching bases. Germline CDR1 reads SGDLS; CDR2 reads YYNGEE. Trimming removed 7 bases at V and 2 bases at J, with 16 bases between. This CDR3 is built from 14 residues. The CDR3 nucleotides are TGTGCCAGCTCCTTAAGTGGGGGCCCCTACGAGCAGTACTTC. Protein: CASSLSGGPYEQYF.

The rearrangement uses TRBV5-1 and TRBJ1-4, with no clear D. V shed 5 bases and J shed 2 bases, with 10 bases lying between them. The CDR3 loop spans 14 amino acids. CDR1 SGHRS and CDR2 YFSETQ come from the germline V gene. This CDR3 reads CASSMGSTNEKLFF. DNA of the CDR3: TGCGCCAGCAGTATGGGGAGTACTAATGAAAAACTGTTTTTT.

The chain joins TRBV19 to TRBJ1-1; D not certain. The V gene's germline CDR1 is LNHDA and CDR2 SQIVND (reference sequence). The CDR3 sequence is 11 residues long. The V gene lost 7 bases and the J gene lost 3 bases, with 6 bases spanning the gap. The CDR3 region is CASNQYTEAFF. The DNA of the CDR3 is TGTGCCAGTAACCAGTACACTGAAGCTTTCTTT.

This chain links TRBV9 with TRBJ2-6; D unresolved. The ends were cut back, 3 bases at V and 2 bases at J, with 12 bases in the middle. Per the germline V gene, CDR1 is SGDLS and CDR2 is YYNGEE. CDR3 length equals 16 residues. CDR3 sequence reads: CASSARSRPGANVLTF. The CDR3 coding sequence is TGTGCCAGCAGCGCCCGATCTAGGCCTGGGGCCAACGTCCTGACTTTC.

V gene TRBV7-2 combines with J gene TRBJ2-1; 13 nucleotides match TRBD2. V shed 2 bases and J 7 bases; nucleotides not matched to a gene: 8. Germline V gene data show CDR1 as SGHTA and CDR2 as FQGNSA. There are 17 residues in the CDR3. The CDR3 spells CASSLIVGTSGINEQFF. The CDR3 DNA sequence: TGTGCCAGCAGCTTAATCGTCGGGACTAGCGGGATTAATGAGCAGTTCTTC.

This chain uses TRBV7-2 with TRBJ2-7; TRBD1 matches at 9 bases. CDR3 length: 14 residues. The V gene's germline CDR1 is SGHTA and CDR2 FQGNSA. Unmatched junction bases numbered 6, after V lost 2 bases and J lost 7 bases. Here the CDR3 reads CASSLNRGLGEQYF. Written as DNA, the CDR3 is TGTGCCAGCAGCTTAAACAGGGGGCTGGGGGAGCAGTACTTC.

The chain recombines TRBV4-1 with TRBJ2-5, with D perhaps TRBD1 (5 bases). V lost 4 bases, J lost 1 base, and 13 bases lay in between. The CDR3 sequence is 15 residues long. Germline CDR1 reads MGHRA; CDR2 reads YSYEKL. CDR3 DNA sequence: TGCGCCAGCAGCCCCACCGGGCAGGGCCAAGAGACCCAGTACTTC. It translates to CASSPTGQGQETQYF.

The V and J genes are TRBV4-1 and TRBJ2-1; TRBD2 agrees at 12 bases. The CDR3 runs 17 residues. The V gene end was trimmed by 0 bases and the J gene end by 9 bases; junction bases not matched to a gene: 9. CDR1 is MGHRA, CDR2 YSYEKL, per germline. This CDR3 is CASSQDTGLAGGGEQFF. The CDR3 nucleotides read TGCGCCAGCAGCCAAGATACGGGACTAGCGGGTGGAGGTGAGCAGTTCTTC.